This T cell receptor beta chain was obtained from a study of blood T cell repertoires in COVID-19. The CDR3 runs to 13 residues. Germline CDR1 is MNHEY and CDR2 is SVGAGI. J was trimmed by 8 bases and V by 6 bases; bases with no gene match: 8. Original processing methods: Amplified reference gene primers provided the basis for estimating nucleated cell counts. Sequencing was performed with immunoSEQ multiplex PCR; in TCRdb, only in-frame clones are kept and a portion is missing. V and J calls and clone size are as listed in that table; D and trimming were resolved from the DNA. The repertoire includes roughly 400,000 clones, about 86% of them detected once, and roughly a tenth sits in the top ten.

The sequenced sample was PBMCs or T cells enriched from blood (not recorded which). The TCR sequence derives from a woman in her forties or fifties who had recovered from COVID-19. The rearrangement joins TRBV6-5 to TRBJ1-2; 8 nucleotides match TRBD1. CDR3 sequence (DNA): TGTGCCAGCAGGACCCAGGGGGCTTACGGCTACACCTTC. Protein product: CASRTQGAYGYTF.